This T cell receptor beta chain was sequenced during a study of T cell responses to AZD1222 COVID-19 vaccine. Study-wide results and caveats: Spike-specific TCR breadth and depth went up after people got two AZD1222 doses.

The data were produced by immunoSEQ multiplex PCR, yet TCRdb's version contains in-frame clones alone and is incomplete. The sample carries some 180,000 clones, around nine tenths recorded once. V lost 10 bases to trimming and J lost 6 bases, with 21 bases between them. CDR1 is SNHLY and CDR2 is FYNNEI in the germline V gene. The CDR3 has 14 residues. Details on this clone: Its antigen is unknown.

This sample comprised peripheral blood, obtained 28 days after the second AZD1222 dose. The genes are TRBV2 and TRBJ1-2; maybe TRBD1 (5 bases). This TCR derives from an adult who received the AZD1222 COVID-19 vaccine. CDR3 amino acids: CATNWDGTGDGYTF. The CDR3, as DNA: TGTGCCACCAACTGGGACGGAACTGGGGATGGCTACACCTTC.